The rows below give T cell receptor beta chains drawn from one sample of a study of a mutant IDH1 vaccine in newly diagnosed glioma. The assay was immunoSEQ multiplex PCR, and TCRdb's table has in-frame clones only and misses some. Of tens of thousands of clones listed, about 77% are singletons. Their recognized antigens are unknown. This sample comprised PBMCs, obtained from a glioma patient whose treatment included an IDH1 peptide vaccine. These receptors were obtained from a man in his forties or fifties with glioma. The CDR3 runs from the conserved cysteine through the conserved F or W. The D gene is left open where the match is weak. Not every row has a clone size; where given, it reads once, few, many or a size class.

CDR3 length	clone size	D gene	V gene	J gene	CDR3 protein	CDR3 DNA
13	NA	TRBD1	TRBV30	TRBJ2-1	CAFGQGQYNEQFF	TGTGCCTTCGGACAGGGGCAATACAATGAGCAGTTCTTC
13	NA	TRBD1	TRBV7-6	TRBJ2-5	CASSSGQQETQYF	TGTGCCAGCAGCTCGGGACAGCAAGAGACCCAGTACTTC
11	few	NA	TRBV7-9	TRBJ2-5	CASGRQETQYF	TGTGCCAGCGGAAGGCAAGAGACCCAGTACTTC
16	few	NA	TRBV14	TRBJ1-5	CASSQDRKWGFRPQHF	TGTGCCAGCAGCCAAGATCGAAAATGGGGGTTTCGGCCCCAGCATTTT
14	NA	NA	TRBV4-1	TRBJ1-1	CASSQAGGGTEAFF	TGCGCCAGCAGCCAAGCTGGAGGGGGGACTGAAGCTTTCTTT
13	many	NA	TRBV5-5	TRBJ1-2	CASSLAGSFGYTF	TGTGCCAGCAGCTTGGCAGGGAGTTTTGGCTACACCTTC
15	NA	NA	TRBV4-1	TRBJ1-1	CASSRDSTLLTEAFF	TGCGCCAGCAGCCGTGACAGCACCCTCCTGACTGAAGCTTTCTTT
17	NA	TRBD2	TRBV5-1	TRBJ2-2	CASRRGLAGGGTGELFF	TGCGCCAGCAGAAGAGGACTAGCGGGGGGGGGCACCGGGGAGCTGTTTTTT
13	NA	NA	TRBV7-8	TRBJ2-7	CASSLGYSYEQYF	TGTGCCAGCAGCCTGGGTTACTCCTACGAGCAGTACTTC
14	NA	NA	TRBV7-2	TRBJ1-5	CASSLGRLSQPQHF	TGTGCCAGCAGTTTAGGCAGGTTAAGCCAGCCCCAGCATTTT
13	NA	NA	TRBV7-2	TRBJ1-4	CASSLVGSEKLFF	TGTGCCAGCAGCTTAGTTGGGTCTGAAAAACTGTTTTTT
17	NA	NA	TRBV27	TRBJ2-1	CASSLLLHLERYNEQFF	TGTGCCAGCAGTTTACTTCTTCATCTGGAACGGTACAATGAGCAGTTCTTC
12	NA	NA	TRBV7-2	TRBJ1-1	CASSARGTEAFF	TGTGCCAGCAGCGCCAGGGGTACTGAAGCTTTCTTT
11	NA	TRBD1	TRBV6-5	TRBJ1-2	CASQGGYGYTF	TGTGCCAGCCAGGGGGGCTATGGCTACACCTTC
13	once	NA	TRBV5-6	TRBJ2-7	CASSEGTAYEQYF	TGTGCCAGCAGCGAGGGGACCGCGTACGAGCAGTACTTC
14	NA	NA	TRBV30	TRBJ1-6	CAWSRDRTNSPLHF	TGTGCCTGGAGTAGAGACAGGACGAATTCACCCCTCCACTTT
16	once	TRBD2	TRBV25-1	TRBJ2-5	CASTPGPRQGAGAQYF	TGTGCCAGCACCCCCGGCCCGCGTCAAGGAGCGGGGGCCCAGTACTTC
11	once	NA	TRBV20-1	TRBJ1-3	CSARLGNTIYF	TGCAGTGCTAGGCTGGGAAACACCATATATTTT
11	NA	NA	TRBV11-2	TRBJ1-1	CASSLRTEAFF	TGTGCCAGCAGCTTGAGGACAGAAGCTTTCTTT
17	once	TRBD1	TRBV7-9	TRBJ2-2	CASSLDGGQGRAGELFF	TGTGCCAGCAGCTTAGATGGAGGACAGGGACGCGCCGGGGAGCTGTTTTTT
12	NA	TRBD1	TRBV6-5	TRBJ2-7	CASRTGGDEQYF	TGTGCCAGCAGAACAGGGGGAGACGAGCAGTACTTC
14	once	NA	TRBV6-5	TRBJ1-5	CASSRETGGLPQHF	TGTGCCAGCAGTCGGGAGACAGGTGGATTGCCCCAGCATTTT
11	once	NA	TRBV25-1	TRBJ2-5	CAVGGGETQYF	TGTGCAGTCGGTGGAGGAGAGACCCAGTACTTC
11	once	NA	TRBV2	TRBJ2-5	CASTSGETQYF	TGTGCCAGCACCTCGGGAGAGACCCAGTACTTC
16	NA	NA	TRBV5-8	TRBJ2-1	CASSLAFGKGYNEQFF	TGTGCCAGCAGCTTGGCCTTCGGGAAGGGATACAATGAGCAGTTCTTC
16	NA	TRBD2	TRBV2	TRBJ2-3	CASSEVGTRATDTQYF	TGTGCCAGCAGCGAAGTTGGGACTAGGGCCACAGATACGCAGTATTTT
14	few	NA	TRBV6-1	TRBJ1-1	CASSGDGVNTEAFF	TGTGCCAGCAGTGGGGACGGCGTGAACACTGAAGCTTTCTTT
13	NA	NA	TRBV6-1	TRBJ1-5	CASSDNSNQPQHF	TGTGCCAGCAGCGACAACAGCAATCAGCCCCAGCATTTT
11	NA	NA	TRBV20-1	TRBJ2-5	CSASVGETQYF	TGCAGTGCTAGCGTTGGAGAGACCCAGTACTTC
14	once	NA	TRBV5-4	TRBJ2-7	CASGLQGTSYEQYF	TGTGCCAGCGGCCTCCAAGGTACCTCCTACGAGCAGTACTTC
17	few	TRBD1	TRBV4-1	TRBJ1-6	CASSHPSGGAGGGPLHF	TGCGCCAGCAGCCATCCCTCAGGGGGCGCCGGCGGTGGACCCCTCCACTTT
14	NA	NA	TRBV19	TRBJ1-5	CASSILSSNQPQHF	TGTGCCAGTAGTATTCTCTCCAGCAATCAGCCCCAGCATTTT
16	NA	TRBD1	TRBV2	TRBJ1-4	CASLRDRGLVNEKLFF	TGTGCCAGTTTGCGGGACAGGGGGTTGGTTAATGAAAAACTGTTTTTT
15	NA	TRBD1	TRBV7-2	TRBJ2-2	CASSLRAGGTGELFF	TGTGCCAGCAGCTTAAGGGCAGGGGGCACCGGGGAGCTGTTTTTT
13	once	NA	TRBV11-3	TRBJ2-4	CASSLSRADIQYF	TGTGCCAGCAGCTTAAGCAGGGCAGACATTCAGTACTTC
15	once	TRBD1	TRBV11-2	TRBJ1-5	CASSLDAGGYQPQHF	TGTGCCAGCAGCTTAGATGCAGGGGGCTATCAGCCCCAGCATTTT
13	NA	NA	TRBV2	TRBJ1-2	CASSEEALYGYTF	TGTGCCAGCAGTGAAGAGGCCCTCTATGGCTACACCTTC
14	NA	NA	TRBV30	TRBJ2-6	CAYSQATGANVLTF	TGTGCCTATTCGCAGGCGACTGGGGCCAACGTCCTGACTTTC
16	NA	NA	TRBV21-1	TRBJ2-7	CASIKESGASSYEQYF	TGTGCCAGCATCAAAGAGTCGGGGGCGAGCTCCTACGAGCAGTACTTC
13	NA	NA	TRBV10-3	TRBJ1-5	CAISGGFNQPQHF	TGTGCCATCAGTGGGGGGTTCAATCAGCCCCAGCATTTT